This entry lists 23 T cell receptor beta chains sequenced from one sample in a study of blood T cell repertoires in COVID-19. Method: immunoSEQ multiplex PCR; TCRdb's copy keeps in-frame clones and lacks some. The sample has 150,000 to 200,000 clones, approximately 86% seen once; the top ten hold 6.5% to 7.5%. Sequencing input: peripheral blood. The receptors originated from a man of 80 years or more with COVID-19, enrolled during active disease.

V and J are TRBV7-2 and TRBJ2-5; tentatively, D is TRBD2 (7 bases). CDR3 size: 15 residues. V lost 2 bases to trimming and J lost 1 base, with 11 bases between them. Per germline, CDR1 SGHTA and CDR2 FQGNSA. This CDR3 is CASSLWRGPQETQYF. The CDR3 nucleotides are TGTGCCAGCAGCTTATGGCGGGGGCCCCAAGAGACCCAGTACTTC. The whole variable domain, remainder taken from reference TRBV7-2 and TRBJ2-5, is GAGVSQSPSNKVTEKGKDVELRCDPISGHTALYWYRQSLGQGLEFLIYFQGNSAPDKSGLPSDRFSAERTGGSVSTLTIQRTQQEDSAVYLCASSLWRGPQETQYFGPGTRLLVL.

V is TRBV5-1 and J is TRBJ2-5; 10 positions agree with TRBD1. Germline V gene data show CDR1 as SGHRS and CDR2 as YFSETQ. Trimming took 4 bases from V and 5 from J; bases not matched to a gene: 11. The CDR3 is 16 residues long. CDR3 protein: CASSPRDRGYAETQYF. For the CDR3, the DNA is TGCGCCAGCAGCCCCCGGGACAGGGGTTATGCGGAGACCCAGTACTTC.

This chain joins TRBV5-5 and TRBJ1-2; TRBD1 is a possible D gene (5 bases). The CDR3 covers 13 residues. Trimming took 2 bases from V and 6 from J, leaving 11 bases between them. Germline V lookup: CDR1 SGHKS, CDR2 YYEKEE (reference sequence). CDR3 loop: CASSFSRGDGYTF. The CDR3 region has the DNA TGTGCCAGCAGCTTTTCAAGGGGCGATGGCTACACCTTC.

The chain employs TRBV18 and TRBJ1-3; possibly TRBD1 for D (5 bases). The CDR3 contains 15 residues. V dropped 3 bases and J dropped 1 base, with 10 bases sitting between them. Germline CDR1 and CDR2: KGHSH and LQKENI. CDR3 DNA: TGTGCCAGCTCACCCAGGGAGGGTTCTGGAAACACCATATATTTT. Protein: CASSPREGSGNTIYF.

The chain joins TRBV18 to TRBJ1-2, with D unclear. V lost 0 bases to trimming and J lost 8 bases, with 13 bases between them. CDR3 length: 14 residues. CDR1 KGHSH and CDR2 LQKENI come from the germline V gene. CDR3 DNA: TGTGCCAGCTCACCACCCCAGTCCCAGCGAGGCTACACCTTC. Encoded protein: CASSPPQSQRGYTF.

The rearrangement uses TRBV23-1 and TRBJ2-1; D may be TRBD1 (6 bases). TRBV23-1 is designated an ORF whose function remains uncertain. The V end lost 8 bases, the J end lost 6 bases, and 20 bases lay between the germline ends. This CDR3 is built from 15 residues. DNA for the CDR3: TGCGCCAGCTCCCACAGGGAGAGTAATCTCAATGAGCAGTTCTTC. Amino acids: CASSHRESNLNEQFF.

Only one count was recorded for this clone. V is TRBV3-1 (or the pseudogene TRBV3-2) and J is TRBJ1-5; D not resolved. This CDR3 is built from 14 residues. The V end lost 5 bases, the J end lost 4 bases, and 12 bases lay between the germline ends. The germline V gene encodes CDR1 LGHDT and CDR2 YNNKEL (reference sequence). This chain's CDR3 is CASSLAGRNQPQHF. The CDR3 coding sequence is TGTGCCAGCAGCTTGGCGGGGAGGAATCAGCCCCAGCATTTT.

The chain links TRBV5-4 to TRBJ2-7, with 9 bases matching TRBD2. Germline CDR1 reads SGHNT; CDR2 reads YYREEE (reference sequence). The trim removed 1 base at V and 3 bases at J, leaving 14 bases unmatched. The CDR3 is 18 amino acids. CDR3 sequence (DNA): TGTGCCAGCAGCTTGCGATGGGGTAGCGGGGGAACCTACTACGAGCAGTACTTC. Translating gives CASSLRWGSGGTYYEQYF.

The chain recombines TRBV12-3 or TRBV12-4 with TRBJ1-5; weak D call: TRBD1 (5 bases). This CDR3 comprises 13 residues. The V end was cut by 2 bases, the J end by 4 bases, with 6 bases between. The CDR3 loop reads CASSLSGNQPQHF. The CDR3, as DNA: TGTGCCAGCAGTTTATCAGGGAATCAGCCCCAGCATTTT.

This chain joins TRBV6-5 and TRBJ1-2; TRBD1 agrees at 9 bases. V shed 6 bases and J 6 bases; nucleotides not matched to a gene: 5. Germline V gene lookup returns CDR1 MNHEY and CDR2 SVGAGI. This CDR3 has 13 amino acids. The CDR3 protein is CASSTRDRDGYTF. The CDR3 DNA is TGTGCCAGCAGCACCCGGGACAGGGATGGCTACACCTTC.

The chain employs TRBV29-1 and TRBJ1-5; D perhaps matches TRBD1 (5 bases). Germline values: CDR1 SQVTM, CDR2 ANQGSEA. This CDR3 has 12 residues. Trimming removed 4 bases at V and 4 bases at J, with 8 bases between. This CDR3 reads CSVGGLNQPQHF. The CDR3 DNA sequence: TGCAGCGTTGGGGGCCTTAATCAGCCCCAGCATTTT.

The rearrangement links TRBV21-1 to TRBJ1-2; the DNA was not used to check the table's D call, TRBD1. TRBV21-1 is recorded as a pseudogene. The CDR3 consists of 14 residues. The CDR3 DNA reads TGTGCCAGCAGCAAGGGACAGGATGAGGATGGCTACACCTTC. It encodes CASSKGQDEDGYTF.

The sample holds one count of this clone. The rearrangement links TRBV14 to TRBJ1-2; 8 bases are a match to TRBD1. Per the germline V gene, CDR1 is SGHDN and CDR2 is FVKESK. This CDR3 contains 13 residues. V was pared by 7 bases and J by 4 bases, with 5 bases of the junction left unmatched. The CDR3 coding sequence is TGTGCCAGCACCCCAGGGGGCACCTATGGCTACACCTTC. Its protein product is CASTPGGTYGYTF.

The chain recombines TRBV5-1 with TRBJ1-1; D remains unclear. Germline values: CDR1 SGHRS, CDR2 YFSETQ. V gave up 0 bases and J gave up 0 bases, with 15 bases separating them. This CDR3 region has 17 residues. For the CDR3, the DNA is TGCGCCAGCAGCTTGGCCTCGAGGATCAAACTGAACACTGAAGCTTTCTTT. It specifies CASSLASRIKLNTEAFF. Supplemented by reference TRBV5-1 and TRBJ1-1, the full variable domain reads KAGVTQTPRYLIKTRGQQVTLSCSPISGHRSVSWYQQTPGQGLQFLFEYFSETQRNKGNFPGRFSGRQFSNSRSEMNVSTLELGDSALYLCASSLASRIKLNTEAFFGQGTRLTVV.

J is TRBJ1-2 and V is TRBV6-1, with D possibly matching TRBD1 (6 bases). The CDR3 covers 14 residues. In germline, CDR1 is MNHNS, CDR2 SASEGT. The V end was cut by 0 bases, the J end by 2 bases, with 7 bases between. CDR3 residues: CASSEARGNYGYTF. The CDR3 DNA is TGTGCCAGCAGTGAAGCTAGGGGGAACTATGGCTACACCTTC.

This clone was seen just once. V and J are TRBV5-1 and TRBJ2-6; D gene uncertain. This CDR3 is 14 amino acids long. Germline V gives CDR1 SGHRS, CDR2 YFSETQ. V lost 5 bases, J lost 0 bases, and 6 bases lay in between. The CDR3 loop reads CASSFGSGANVLTF. In DNA, the CDR3 is TGCGCCAGCAGTTTCGGCTCTGGGGCCAACGTCCTGACTTTC.

The rearrangement joins TRBV6-5 to TRBJ2-1; 9 bases align to TRBD2. Trimming at V came to 6 bases and at J to 8 bases, leaving 8 bases not matched to a gene. CDR3 length: 14 residues. CDR1 MNHEY and CDR2 SVGAGI come from the germline V gene. CDR3 DNA: TGTGCCAGCAGCGGCGTAGCGGGGGTTCATGAGCAGTTCTTC. This gives the protein CASSGVAGVHEQFF.

This clone has just one count. The gene calls are TRBV9 and TRBJ1-5, with D possibly TRBD1 on 5 matching bases. Germline CDR1 and CDR2: SGDLS and YYNGEE. The V gene lost 0 bases and the J gene lost 3 bases, with 10 bases spanning the gap. The CDR3 length is 15 residues. CDR3 sequence: CASSVDGHYNQPQHF. DNA for the CDR3: TGTGCCAGCAGCGTAGACGGACACTACAATCAGCCCCAGCATTTT. The full variable domain, rest sourced from reference TRBV9 and TRBJ1-5, is DSGVTQTPKHLITATGQRVTLRCSPRSGDLSVYWYQQSLDQGLQFLIQYYNGEERAKGNILERFSAQQFPDLHSELNLSSLELGDSALYFCASSVDGHYNQPQHFGDGTRLSIL.

In this sample, this clone turned up a few times. J is TRBJ1-1 and V is TRBV18, with 9 nucleotides matching TRBD1. The germline V gene encodes CDR1 KGHSH and CDR2 LQKENI. The CDR3 sequence is 14 residues long. V gave up 1 base and J gave up 11 bases; unmatched junction bases: 8. The CDR3, as DNA: TGTGCCAGCTCACCACGGAGACAGGGGGAACAGGCTTTCTTT. Translated, it gives CASSPRRQGEQAFF.

The chain is built from TRBV5-6 and TRBJ1-5; no clear D gene. Trimming removed 0 bases at V and 5 bases at J, with 6 bases between. The germline V gene encodes CDR1 SGHDT and CDR2 YYEEEE. The CDR3 consists of 13 residues. The CDR3 region has the DNA TGTGCCAGCAGCTTGGGGCGGGATCAGCCCCAGCATTTT. Translating it yields CASSLGRDQPQHF.

This chain joins TRBV18 and TRBJ1-1; tentative D call: TRBD1 (5 bases). The germline V gene has CDR1 KGHSH and CDR2 LQKENI. This CDR3 has 14 amino acids. Trimming removed 3 bases at V and 3 bases at J, with 11 bases between. The CDR3 DNA reads TGTGCCAGCTCACCCCGAGGCAGGGACACTGAAGCTTTCTTT. Residues: CASSPRGRDTEAFF.

The genes are TRBV5-5 and TRBJ1-3, with unresolved D. CDR1 and CDR2 (germline): SGHKS, YYEKEE (reference sequence). This CDR3 has 13 amino acids. With 2 bases removed from V and 4 bases from J, the gap between germline ends came to 7 bases. In DNA, the CDR3 is TGTGCCAGCAGCTTTGAGGGAGGAAACACCATATATTTT. As protein: CASSFEGGNTIYF. Supplemented by reference TRBV5-5 and TRBJ1-3, the full variable domain reads DAGVTQSPTHLIKTRGQQVTLRCSPISGHKSVSWYQQVLGQGPQFIFQYYEKEERGRGNFPDRFSARQFPNYSSELNVNALLLGDSALYLCASSFEGGNTIYFGEGSWLTVV.

This clone was picked up a small number of times. The chain uses TRBV9 and TRBJ2-2; TRBD1 aligns across 8 bases. Germline trimming cut 4 bases from V and 1 base from J; bases unmatched to any gene: 6. The CDR3 is made up of 16 amino acids. The germline V gene has CDR1 SGDLS and CDR2 YYNGEE. Here the CDR3 DNA reads TGTGCCAGCAGCCTAACAGGGGGTTGGAACACCGGGGAGCTGTTTTTT. Protein: CASSLTGGWNTGELFF.